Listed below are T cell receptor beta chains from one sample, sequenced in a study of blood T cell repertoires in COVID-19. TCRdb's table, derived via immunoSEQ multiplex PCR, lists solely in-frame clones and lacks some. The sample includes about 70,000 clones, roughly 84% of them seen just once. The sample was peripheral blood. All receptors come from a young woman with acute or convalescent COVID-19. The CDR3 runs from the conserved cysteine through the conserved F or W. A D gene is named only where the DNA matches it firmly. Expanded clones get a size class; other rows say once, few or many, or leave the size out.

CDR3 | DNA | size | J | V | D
CASSQDLWSGREDTQYF | TGTGCCAGCAGCCAAGATCTGTGGAGCGGGAGAGAAGATACGCAGTATTTT | - | TRBJ2-3 | TRBV3-1/TRBV3-2 | TRBD2
CASSVVTGNTDTQYF | TGTGCCAGCAGCGTAGTGACAGGTAACACAGATACGCAGTATTTT | - | TRBJ2-3 | TRBV9 | -
CASSPTGLAGSQETQYF | TGTGCCAGCAGCCCGACAGGACTAGCGGGGTCCCAAGAGACCCAGTACTTC | once | TRBJ2-5 | TRBV3-1/TRBV3-2 | TRBD2
CASSQRGGSYNEQFF | TGTGCCAGTAGTCAGCGGGGGGGCTCCTACAATGAGCAGTTCTTC | - | TRBJ2-1 | TRBV19 | TRBD2
CATSDFGRGGQETQYF | TGTGCCACCAGTGATTTCGGAAGAGGAGGCCAAGAGACCCAGTACTTC | - | TRBJ2-5 | TRBV24-1 | -
CASRQRQNTEAFF | TGTGCCAGCAGGCAAAGACAAAACACTGAAGCTTTCTTT | once | TRBJ1-1 | TRBV12-3/TRBV12-4 | -
CASSFGLAGVTDTQYF | TGTGCCAGCAGCTTCGGACTAGCGGGAGTGACAGATACGCAGTATTTT | - | TRBJ2-3 | TRBV9 | TRBD2
CASMGTWGGDPNTGELFF | TGTGCCAGTATGGGGACCTGGGGGGGCGATCCGAACACCGGGGAGCTGTTTTTT | - | TRBJ2-2 | TRBV19 | -
CASSFERSEAFF | TGTGCCAGCAGCTTTGAGAGATCTGAAGCTTTCTTT | - | TRBJ1-1 | TRBV7-9 | -
CASSSFFEWGGNYGYTF | TGTGCCAGCAGTTCCTTTTTTGAATGGGGGGGTAACTATGGCTACACCTTC | - | TRBJ1-2 | TRBV7-2 | -
CAWKDRGGSAEAFF | TGTGCCTGGAAGGACAGGGGTGGTTCGGCTGAAGCTTTCTTT | once | TRBJ1-1 | TRBV30 | TRBD1
CASRRSGHTLKISETSYF | TGTGCCAGCAGACGAAGTGGGCACACACTTAAGATTAGTGAGACCTCGTACTTC | - | TRBJ2-5 | TRBV11-2 | -
CASSRDRQGDPWAFF | TGTGCCAGCAGCCGAGACAGACAGGGGGACCCCTGGGCTTTCTTT | - | TRBJ1-1 | TRBV13 | TRBD1